Presented here are 30 T cell receptor beta chains from one specimen sequenced in a study of blood T cell repertoires in COVID-19. Sequencing was performed with immunoSEQ multiplex PCR; in TCRdb, only in-frame clones are kept and a portion is missing. Of under 150,000 clones listed, roughly 85% are singletons. Sequences were obtained from peripheral blood. The receptors originated from a young man with acute or convalescent COVID-19.

CDR3 loop: CASSLTGRTNEKLFF. CDR3 DNA sequence: TGTGCCAGCAGCTTGACAGGGAGGACTAATGAAAAACTGTTTTTT. This chain uses TRBV9 with TRBJ1-4; 7 bases map to TRBD1. The CDR3 contains 15 residues. Germline CDR1 is SGDLS and CDR2 is YYNGEE. V gave up 4 bases and J gave up 2 bases; unmatched junction bases: 5. The whole variable domain, remainder taken from reference TRBV9 and TRBJ1-4, is DSGVTQTPKHLITATGQRVTLRCSPRSGDLSVYWYQQSLDQGLQFLIQYYNGEERAKGNILERFSAQQFPDLHSELNLSSLELGDSALYFCASSLTGRTNEKLFFGSGTQLSVL.

The chain joins TRBV25-1 to TRBJ2-2; 12 bases fit TRBD2. V shed 6 bases and J 3 bases; nucleotides not matched to a gene: 8. The CDR3 length is 17 residues. Germline CDR1 reads MGHDK; CDR2 reads SYGVNS. The CDR3 is CASRTSGGPTHTGELFF. CDR3 bases: TGTGCCAGCAGGACTAGCGGGGGACCCACGCACACCGGGGAGCTGTTTTTT.

The chain uses TRBV4-1 and TRBJ2-1; 8 positions agree with TRBD2. After removal of 1 base from V and 4 bases from J, the junction contained 6 bases not matched to a gene. In germline, CDR1 is MGHRA, CDR2 YSYEKL. The CDR3 is made up of 16 amino acids. CDR3 DNA sequence: TGCGCCAGCAGCCAAGTGAGTAGCGGGGTATACAATGAGCAGTTCTTC. This sequence encodes CASSQVSSGVYNEQFF.

The chain couples TRBV9 to TRBJ2-3, with 10 bases aligning to TRBD2. The CDR3 loop spans 16 amino acids. With V trimmed by 4 bases and J by 4 bases, 9 bases remained unmatched. Germline values: CDR1 SGDLS, CDR2 YYNGEE. CDR3 loop: CASSPRNSGGADTQYF. As DNA, the CDR3 is TGTGCCAGCAGCCCACGGAACAGCGGGGGGGCAGATACGCAGTATTTT.

The gene calls are TRBV6-5 and TRBJ2-3; D remains unclear. Germline V gene data show CDR1 as MNHEY and CDR2 as SVGAGI. With 5 bases removed from V and 9 bases from J, the gap between germline ends came to 12 bases. This CDR3 contains 12 residues. CDR3 bases: TGTGCCAGCAGTCCCCCTGGGCCAACGCAGTATTTT. It translates to CASSPPGPTQYF.

The genes are TRBV3-1 (or the pseudogene TRBV3-2) and TRBJ2-3; no firm D call. V lost 2 bases and J 6 bases, leaving 9 bases between the germline ends. Germline V CDR1 and CDR2: LGHDT, YNNKEL (reference sequence). This CDR3 is 13 amino acids long. The CDR3 loop is CASSQNLPDTQYF. The CDR3 DNA is TGTGCCAGCAGCCAAAATCTTCCGGATACGCAGTATTTT.

The DNA for the CDR3 is TGTGCCAGCAGCTTAGATTTCGGGTACGAGCAGTACTTC. It translates to CASSLDFGYEQYF. V gene TRBV7-8 combines with J gene TRBJ2-7; no clear D. CDR1 is SGHVS and CDR2 is FQNEAQ in the germline V gene. CDR3 length: 13 amino acids. Trimming took 1 base from V and 4 from J, leaving 8 bases between them.

The chain has TRBV19 and TRBJ1-3; D is perhaps TRBD1 (5 bases). V was shortened by 4 bases and J by 0 bases, with 13 bases between the two germline ends. CDR1 is LNHDA, CDR2 SQIVND, per germline (reference sequence). The CDR3 sequence is 16 residues long. This CDR3 is CASSTRRQSSGNTIYF. In DNA, the CDR3 is TGTGCCAGTAGTACCAGGCGACAGAGCTCTGGAAACACCATATATTTT.

The gene calls are TRBV7-3 and TRBJ2-1; 9 bases line up with TRBD2. The length of the CDR3 is 14 residues. Germline V CDR1 and CDR2: SGHTA, FQGTGA. The V and J ends lost 6 bases and 4 bases, in that order; junction bases with no gene match: 4. The CDR3 sequence is CASSLAGPYNEQFF. DNA of the CDR3: TGTGCCAGCAGTCTAGCGGGGCCTTACAATGAGCAGTTCTTC.

The CDR3 DNA reads TGTGCCAGCAGTGAAAGAGTTGTTGTCACTGAAGCTTTCTTT. Encoded protein: CASSERVVVTEAFF. This chain uses TRBV6-1 with TRBJ1-1; no reliable D call. Between the trimmed V and J ends, which lost 2 bases and 4 bases, there was a span of 11 bases. CDR3 length: 14 amino acids. Germline assignment: CDR1 MNHNS and CDR2 SASEGT.

The genes are TRBV27 and TRBJ2-7; 9 bases align to TRBD1. With V trimmed by 3 bases and J by 6 bases, 3 bases remained unmatched. This CDR3 spans 13 amino acids. The V gene's germline CDR1 is MNHEY and CDR2 SMNVEV (reference sequence). Here the CDR3 reads CASSFGTGSEQYF. The DNA of the CDR3 is TGTGCCAGCAGTTTCGGGACAGGGAGCGAGCAGTACTTC.

The chain combines TRBV19 with TRBJ2-1; 13 bases are shared with TRBD2. The CDR3 spans 15 residues. Germline CDR1 reads LNHDA; CDR2 reads SQIVND (reference sequence). V trimming: 3 bases; J trimming: 9 bases; junction bases outside the gene matches: 5. CDR3 in DNA: TGTGCCAGTAGTATTACTAGCGGGAGGGCCGGTGAGCAGTTCTTC. This translates into CASSITSGRAGEQFF. The full variable domain, its missing parts supplied by reference TRBV19 and TRBJ2-1, is DGGITQSPKYLFRKEGQNVTLSCEQNLNHDAMYWYRQDPGQGLRLIYYSQIVNDFQKGDIAEGYSVSREKKESFPLTVTSAQKNPTAFYLCASSITSGRAGEQFFGPGTRLTVL.

This clone appeared a single time. The chain uses TRBV7-2 and TRBJ1-6, with D hard to call. With 4 bases removed from V and 9 bases from J, the gap between germline ends came to 16 bases. Per the germline V gene, CDR1 is SGHTA and CDR2 is FQGNSA. The CDR3 consists of 15 residues. The CDR3 loop is CASSYSILAGSPLHF. Here the CDR3 DNA reads TGTGCCAGCAGCTACTCCATCTTAGCGGGTTCACCCCTCCACTTT.

The chain is built from TRBV13 and TRBJ1-3, with D maybe TRBD1 (5 bases). The CDR3 extends over 18 amino acids. CDR1 is PRHDT and CDR2 is FYEKMQ in the germline V gene (reference sequence). V was cut by 3 bases and J by 0 bases, with 18 bases left in between. The CDR3 bases are TGTGCCAGCAGCTTGCGCCGATTCACAGGCATCTCTGGAAACACCATATATTTT. Translation: CASSLRRFTGISGNTIYF.

The chain employs TRBV7-9 and TRBJ2-3; 15 bases are shared with TRBD2. The V gene end was trimmed by 8 bases and the J gene end by 5 bases; junction bases not matched to a gene: 8. Germline CDR1 SEHNR, CDR2 FQNEAQ (reference sequence). The CDR3 is 16 amino acids. The CDR3, as DNA: TGTGCCAGCCGCGGACTAGCGGGAGGGCCGGTAGATACGCAGTATTTT. Its protein product is CASRGLAGGPVDTQYF.

The chain uses TRBV6-6 and TRBJ1-3; 7 positions match TRBD1. The CDR3 length is 16 residues. Germline CDR1 is MNHNY and CDR2 is SVGAGI (reference sequence). V shed 4 bases and J 3 bases; nucleotides not matched to a gene: 9. This chain's CDR3 is CASSFPPDRVGNTIYF. In DNA form, the CDR3 reads TGTGCCAGCAGTTTCCCCCCCGACAGGGTTGGAAACACCATATATTTT.

The V call is TRBV28, the J call TRBJ1-2, with D possibly being TRBD1 (6 bases). Deletions cut 6 bases from V and 4 bases from J, with 21 bases between. The germline V gene encodes CDR1 MDHEN and CDR2 SYDVKM. The CDR3 runs to 16 residues. DNA for the CDR3: TGTGCCAGCAGGCCCTCGATCGGGGGGCCGGTCTATGGCTACACCTTC. Residues: CASRPSIGGPVYGYTF.

The V gene is TRBV29-1, the J gene TRBJ1-2, with TRBD1 identical over 9 bases. This CDR3 contains 14 residues. The junction had 8 bases not matched to a gene; V was cut back by 4 bases and J by 5 bases. Germline assignment: CDR1 SQVTM and CDR2 ANQGSEA. The CDR3, as DNA: TGCAGCGTTGCCACCGGGACAGGGCTATATGGCTACACCTTC. It codes for CSVATGTGLYGYTF.

The chain joins TRBV4-1 to TRBJ2-3, with unresolved D. The CDR3 consists of 17 residues. V shed 1 base and J shed 0 bases, with 14 bases lying between them. Germline V gene data show CDR1 as MGHRA and CDR2 as YSYEKL. The CDR3 DNA follows: TGCGCCAGCAGCCAAGGTACCCTATTTGCTAGCACAGATACGCAGTATTTT. As protein: CASSQGTLFASTDTQYF.

The chain joins TRBV6-5 to TRBJ1-1; D remains unclear. The CDR3 sequence is 12 residues long. CDR1 is MNHEY and CDR2 is SVGAGI in the germline V gene. Between the trimmed V and J ends, which lost 5 bases and 8 bases, there was a span of 12 bases. CDR3 nucleotide sequence: TGTGCCAGCAGTCAACTGACTGAAGAAGCTTTCTTT. It encodes CASSQLTEEAFF.

The rearrangement joins TRBV6-2 or TRBV6-3 to TRBJ2-3, with TRBD2 matching over 11 bases. Germline V gene lookup returns CDR1 MNHEY and CDR2 SVGEGT. J gave up 4 bases and V 5 bases, and 8 bases lay outside the gene matches. This CDR3 has 16 amino acids. CDR3 sequence: CASSGLSGGAADTQYF. The CDR3 DNA reads as TGTGCCAGCAGTGGACTTAGCGGGGGGGCCGCAGATACGCAGTATTTT.

This chain links TRBV9 with TRBJ2-4, with 7 bases fitting TRBD1. V shed 3 bases, J shed 4 bases, and the junction held 10 bases outside the gene matches. The germline V gene has CDR1 SGDLS and CDR2 YYNGEE. This CDR3 has 16 residues. This CDR3 reads CASSASTGQMKNIQYF. The CDR3, as DNA: TGTGCCAGCAGCGCTTCCACGGGACAGATGAAAAACATTCAGTACTTC.

This chain joins TRBV11-2 and TRBJ2-7; 10 nucleotides line up with TRBD2. The CDR3 loop spans 16 amino acids. CDR1 and CDR2 (germline): SGHAT, FQNNGV. V was clipped by 2 bases and J by 5 bases; unmatched bases: 9. The CDR3 region has the DNA TGTGCCAGCAGCTTAATGACTCTAGCGGGGGTGAACGAGCAGTACTTC. Protein sequence: CASSLMTLAGVNEQYF.

This chain links TRBV29-1 with TRBJ2-1, with a tentative D call TRBD2 (7 bases). The CDR3 consists of 10 residues. V lost 7 bases, J lost 10 bases, and 11 bases lay in between. Germline V gene lookup returns CDR1 SQVTM and CDR2 ANQGSEA. The DNA of the CDR3 is TGCAGCGGCGGGGGCGGAGAGCAGTTCTTC. Encoded protein: CSGGGGEQFF.

The gene calls are TRBV4-2 and TRBJ2-1; D ambiguous. The CDR3 totals 14 residues. The ends were cut back, 0 bases at V and 6 bases at J, with 9 bases in the middle. Germline V lookup: CDR1 LGHNA, CDR2 YNFKEQ. CDR3 in amino acids: CASSQDLLSNEQFF. The DNA of the CDR3 is TGTGCCAGCAGCCAAGATCTACTTTCCAATGAGCAGTTCTTC.

The chain has TRBV7-9 and TRBJ1-4; D unclear. The CDR3 totals 12 residues. Per the germline V gene, CDR1 is SEHNR and CDR2 is FQNEAQ (reference sequence). V was trimmed by 3 bases and J by 5 bases, leaving 4 bases between them. The CDR3 loop is CASSLLNEKLFF. Here the CDR3 DNA reads TGTGCCAGCAGCTTGTTAAATGAAAAACTGTTTTTT.

The chain recombines TRBV4-2 with TRBJ1-4, with 8 nucleotides matching TRBD1. Germline V CDR1 and CDR2: LGHNA, YNFKEQ. The V segment lost 0 bases and the J segment 5 bases; nucleotides outside the gene matches: 5. CDR3 length: 16 residues. Here the CDR3 DNA reads TGTGCCAGCAGCCAAGACCCGACAGGGGAAAATGAAAAACTGTTTTTT. This sequence encodes CASSQDPTGENEKLFF.

The chain has TRBV14 and TRBJ1-1, with TRBD1 matching over 8 bases. The V gene end was trimmed by 2 bases and the J gene end by 0 bases; junction bases not matched to a gene: 5. The CDR3 has 16 amino acids. Germline V gene sequence: CDR1 SGHDN, CDR2 FVKESK. CDR3 sequence: CASSQRTGFMNTEAFF. The CDR3 DNA reads TGTGCCAGCAGCCAAAGGACAGGGTTTATGAACACTGAAGCTTTCTTT.

The rearrangement links TRBV3-1 (or the pseudogene TRBV3-2) to TRBJ1-2, with D perhaps matching TRBD1 (5 bases). The CDR3 is 14 amino acids. V was shortened by 2 bases and J by 5 bases, with 12 bases between the two germline ends. CDR1 is LGHDT, CDR2 YNNKEL, per germline (reference sequence). This CDR3 reads CASSQIQALYGYTF. CDR3 sequence (DNA): TGTGCCAGCAGCCAAATACAGGCGCTATATGGCTACACCTTC.

J is TRBJ2-3 and V is TRBV7-9; TRBD1 matches 10 bases. The length of the CDR3 is 19 residues. Trimming at V came to 2 bases and at J to 2 bases, leaving 13 bases not matched to a gene. Germline CDR1 is SEHNR and CDR2 is FQNEAQ (reference sequence). The CDR3 is CASSLFALRTGGLTDTQYF. CDR3 nucleotides: TGTGCCAGCAGCTTATTCGCTTTGCGGACAGGGGGGCTCACAGATACGCAGTATTTT.